This TCR beta chain was profiled in a study of patients and donors after allogeneic stem cell transplantation. TCRdb reprocessed the RT-PCR reads via MiXCR and lists one record per CDR3 protein. In the table there are about 960,000 distinct CDR3 sequences, about 20% of which are singletons. The source material was blood, either unsorted or a sorted T cell fraction (not recorded which). This sequence was found in a human donor who was either an allogeneic HSCT recipient or a stem cell or donor lymphocyte infusion donor (not recorded which). It is not recorded whose cells these are; they may come from a transplant donor.

CDR3 nucleotide sequence: TGTGCCTGGAGTCTCAATAGTGGAGCTTTCTTT. Amino acid sequence: CAWSLNSGAFF. This chain connects TRBV30 to TRBJ1-1, with D hard to call. V dropped 2 bases and J dropped 10 bases, with 11 bases sitting between them. This CDR3 has 11 residues. Germline loops: CDR1 GTSNPN, CDR2 SVGIG (reference sequence).